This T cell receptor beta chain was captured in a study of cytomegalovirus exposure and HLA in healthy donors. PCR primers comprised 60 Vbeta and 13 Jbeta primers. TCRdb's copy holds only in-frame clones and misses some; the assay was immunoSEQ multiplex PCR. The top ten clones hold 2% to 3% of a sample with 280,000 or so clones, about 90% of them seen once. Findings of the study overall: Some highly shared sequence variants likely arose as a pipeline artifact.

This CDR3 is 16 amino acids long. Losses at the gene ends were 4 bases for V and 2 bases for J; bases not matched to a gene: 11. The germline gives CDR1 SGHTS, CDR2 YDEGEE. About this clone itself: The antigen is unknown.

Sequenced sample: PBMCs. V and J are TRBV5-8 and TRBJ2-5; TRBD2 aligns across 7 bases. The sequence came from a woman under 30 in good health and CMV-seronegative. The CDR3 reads CASSPLGEGRQETQYF. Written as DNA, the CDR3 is TGTGCCAGCAGCCCCCTCGGGGAGGGGCGGCAAGAGACCCAGTACTTC.